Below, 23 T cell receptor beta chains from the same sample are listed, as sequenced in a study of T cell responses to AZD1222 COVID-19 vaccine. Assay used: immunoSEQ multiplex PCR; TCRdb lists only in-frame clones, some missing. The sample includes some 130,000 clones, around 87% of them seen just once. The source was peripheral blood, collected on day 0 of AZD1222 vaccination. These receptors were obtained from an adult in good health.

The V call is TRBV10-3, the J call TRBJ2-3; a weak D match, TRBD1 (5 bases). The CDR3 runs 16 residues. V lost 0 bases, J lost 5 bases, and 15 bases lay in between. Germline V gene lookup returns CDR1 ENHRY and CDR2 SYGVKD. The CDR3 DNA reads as TGTGCCATCAGTGAGTCGGGGCAGGGCGTCGGAGATACGCAGTATTTT. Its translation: CAISESGQGVGDTQYF.

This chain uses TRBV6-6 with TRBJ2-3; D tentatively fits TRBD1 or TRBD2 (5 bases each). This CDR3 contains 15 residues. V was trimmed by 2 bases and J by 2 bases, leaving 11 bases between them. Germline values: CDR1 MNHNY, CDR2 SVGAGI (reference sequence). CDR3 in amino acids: CASSYEGRSTDTQYF. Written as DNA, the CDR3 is TGTGCCAGCAGTTACGAGGGGAGATCCACAGATACGCAGTATTTT.

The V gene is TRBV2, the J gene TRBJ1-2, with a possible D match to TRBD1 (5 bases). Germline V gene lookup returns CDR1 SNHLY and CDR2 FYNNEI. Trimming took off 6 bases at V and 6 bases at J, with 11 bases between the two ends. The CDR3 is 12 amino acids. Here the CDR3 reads CASSPQGNGYTF. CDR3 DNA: TGTGCCAGCAGCCCTCAGGGAAATGGCTACACCTTC.

CDR3 in DNA: TGTGCCAGCACCCCGGGGCAAGAGACCCAGTACTTC. This codes for CASTPGQETQYF. The chain is built from TRBV12-3 or TRBV12-4 and TRBJ2-5, with a tentative D call TRBD2 (5 bases). With 7 bases removed from V and 2 bases from J, the gap between germline ends came to 8 bases. The CDR3 is 12 residues long.

The CDR3 sequence: CASSYGQATEAFF. In DNA, the CDR3 is TGTGCCAGCAGTTACGGACAGGCGACTGAAGCTTTCTTT. The V call is TRBV27, the J call TRBJ1-1; 7 nucleotides line up with TRBD1. Trimming removed 4 bases from V and 5 bases from J; junction bases left unmatched: 4. Germline CDR1 MNHEY, CDR2 SMNVEV (reference sequence). CDR3 length: 13 residues.

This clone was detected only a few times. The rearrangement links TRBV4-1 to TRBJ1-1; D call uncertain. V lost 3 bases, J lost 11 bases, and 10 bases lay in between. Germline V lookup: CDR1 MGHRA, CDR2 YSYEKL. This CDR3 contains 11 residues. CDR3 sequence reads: CASSQSSRAFF. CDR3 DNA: TGCGCCAGCAGCCAGTCTAGTCGGGCTTTCTTT.

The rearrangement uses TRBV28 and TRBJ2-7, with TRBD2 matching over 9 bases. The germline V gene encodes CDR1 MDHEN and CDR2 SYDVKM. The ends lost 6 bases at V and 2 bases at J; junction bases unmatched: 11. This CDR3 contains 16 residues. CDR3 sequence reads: CASSSPTSGSTYEQYF. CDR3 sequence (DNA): TGTGCCAGCAGCTCTCCAACTAGCGGGTCCACCTACGAGCAGTACTTC.

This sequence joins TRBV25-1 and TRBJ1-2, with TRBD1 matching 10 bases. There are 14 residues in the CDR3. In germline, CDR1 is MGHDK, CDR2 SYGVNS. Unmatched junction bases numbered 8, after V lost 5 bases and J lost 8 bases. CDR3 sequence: CASSPPWDRGGYTF. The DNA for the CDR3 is TGTGCCAGCAGTCCTCCTTGGGACAGGGGCGGCTACACCTTC.

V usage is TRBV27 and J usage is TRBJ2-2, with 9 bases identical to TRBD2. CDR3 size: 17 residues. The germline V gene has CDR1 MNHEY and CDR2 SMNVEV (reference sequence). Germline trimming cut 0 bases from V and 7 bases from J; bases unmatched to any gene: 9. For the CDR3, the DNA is TGTGCCAGCAGTTTATCTTTTGGCGGGGGGGCGGTCGGGGAGCTGTTTTTT. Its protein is CASSLSFGGGAVGELFF.

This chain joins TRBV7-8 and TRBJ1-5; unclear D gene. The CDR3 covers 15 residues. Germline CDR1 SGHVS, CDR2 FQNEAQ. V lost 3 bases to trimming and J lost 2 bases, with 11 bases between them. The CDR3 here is CASSFSPGGNQPQHF. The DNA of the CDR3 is TGTGCCAGCAGCTTCTCTCCAGGCGGCAATCAGCCCCAGCATTTT.

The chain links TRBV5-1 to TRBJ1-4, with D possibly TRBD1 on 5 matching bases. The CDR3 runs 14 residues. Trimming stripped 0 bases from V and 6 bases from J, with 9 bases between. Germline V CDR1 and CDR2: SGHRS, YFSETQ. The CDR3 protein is CASSLGVGDEKLFF. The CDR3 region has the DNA TGCGCCAGCAGCTTGGGGGTAGGGGATGAAAAACTGTTTTTT.

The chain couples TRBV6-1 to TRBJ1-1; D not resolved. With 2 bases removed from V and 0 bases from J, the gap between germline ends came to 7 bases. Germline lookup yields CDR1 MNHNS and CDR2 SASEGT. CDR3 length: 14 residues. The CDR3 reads CASSEWYLNTEAFF. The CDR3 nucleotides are TGTGCCAGCAGTGAATGGTATTTGAACACTGAAGCTTTCTTT.

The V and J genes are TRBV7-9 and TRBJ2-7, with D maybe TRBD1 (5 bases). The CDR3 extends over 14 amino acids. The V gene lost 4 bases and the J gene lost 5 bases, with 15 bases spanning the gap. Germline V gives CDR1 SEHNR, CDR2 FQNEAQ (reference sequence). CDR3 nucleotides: TGTGCCAGCAGCTCCTCGACAGCAGACCACGAGCAGTACTTC. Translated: CASSSSTADHEQYF.

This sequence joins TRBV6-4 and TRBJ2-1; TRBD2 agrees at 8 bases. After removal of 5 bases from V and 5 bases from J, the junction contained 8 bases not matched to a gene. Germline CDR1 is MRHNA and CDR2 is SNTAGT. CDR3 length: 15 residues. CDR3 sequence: CASSPKAGDDNEQFF. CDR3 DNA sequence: TGTGCCAGCAGTCCTAAAGCGGGGGACGACAATGAGCAGTTCTTC.

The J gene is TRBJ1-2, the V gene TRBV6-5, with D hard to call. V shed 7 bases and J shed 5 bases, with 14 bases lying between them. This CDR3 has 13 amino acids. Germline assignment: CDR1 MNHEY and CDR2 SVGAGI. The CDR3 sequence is CASTNTGPYGYTF. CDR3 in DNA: TGTGCCAGCACCAACACGGGTCCATATGGCTACACCTTC.

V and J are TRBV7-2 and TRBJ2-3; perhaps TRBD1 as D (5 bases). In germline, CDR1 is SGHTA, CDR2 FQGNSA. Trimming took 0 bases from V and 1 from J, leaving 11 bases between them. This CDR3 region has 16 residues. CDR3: CASSLAGAGGTDTQYF. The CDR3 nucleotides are TGTGCCAGCAGCTTAGCTGGGGCTGGGGGCACAGATACGCAGTATTTT.

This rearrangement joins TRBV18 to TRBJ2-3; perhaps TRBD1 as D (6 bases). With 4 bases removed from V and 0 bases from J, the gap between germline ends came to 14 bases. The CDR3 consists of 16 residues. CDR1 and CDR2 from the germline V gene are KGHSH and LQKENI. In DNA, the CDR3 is TGTGCCAGCTCACTCCAGGACAGTCCTAGCACAGATACGCAGTATTTT. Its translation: CASSLQDSPSTDTQYF. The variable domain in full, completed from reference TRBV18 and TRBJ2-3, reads NAGVMQNPRHLVRRRGQEARLRCSPMKGHSHVYWYRQLPEEGLKFMVYLQKENIIDESGMPKERFSAEFPKEGPSILRIQQVVRGDSAAYFCASSLQDSPSTDTQYFGPGTRLTVL.

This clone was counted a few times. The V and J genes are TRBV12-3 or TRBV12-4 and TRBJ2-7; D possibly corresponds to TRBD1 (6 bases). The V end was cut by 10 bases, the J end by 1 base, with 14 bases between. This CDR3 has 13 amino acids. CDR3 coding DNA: TGTGCCACCGGCCGGGACATTTCCTACGAGCAGTACTTC. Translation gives CATGRDISYEQYF.

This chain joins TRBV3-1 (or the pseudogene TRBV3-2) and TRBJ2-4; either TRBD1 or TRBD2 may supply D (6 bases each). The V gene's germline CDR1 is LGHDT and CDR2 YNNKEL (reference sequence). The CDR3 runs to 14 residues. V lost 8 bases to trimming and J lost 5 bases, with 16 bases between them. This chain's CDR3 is CASSPGARENIQYF. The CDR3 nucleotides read TGTGCCAGCTCCCCGGGGGCCCGCGAAAACATTCAGTACTTC.

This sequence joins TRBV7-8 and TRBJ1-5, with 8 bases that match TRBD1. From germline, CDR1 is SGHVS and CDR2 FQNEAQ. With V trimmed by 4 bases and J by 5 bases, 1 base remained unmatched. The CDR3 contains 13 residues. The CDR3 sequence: CASSSRGHQPQHF. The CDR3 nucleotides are TGTGCCAGCAGCTCCAGGGGGCATCAGCCCCAGCATTTT.

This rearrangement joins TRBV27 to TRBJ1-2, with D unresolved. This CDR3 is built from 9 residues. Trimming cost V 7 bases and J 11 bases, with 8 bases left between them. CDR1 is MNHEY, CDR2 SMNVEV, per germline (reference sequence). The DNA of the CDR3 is TGTGCCAGCAAGAAGGGTTACACCTTC. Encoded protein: CASKKGYTF.

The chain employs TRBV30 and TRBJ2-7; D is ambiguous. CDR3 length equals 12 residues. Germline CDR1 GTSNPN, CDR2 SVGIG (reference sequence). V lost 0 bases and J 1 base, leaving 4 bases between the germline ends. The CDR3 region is CAWSVLSYEQYF. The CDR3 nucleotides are TGTGCCTGGAGTGTACTGTCCTACGAGCAGTACTTC.

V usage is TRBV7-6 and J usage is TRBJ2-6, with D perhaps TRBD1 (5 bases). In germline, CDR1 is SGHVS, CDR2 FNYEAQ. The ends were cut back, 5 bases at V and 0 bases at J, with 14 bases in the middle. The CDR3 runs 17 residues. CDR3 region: CASSLRVASSGANVLTF. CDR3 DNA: TGTGCCAGCAGCCTCAGGGTCGCCTCCTCTGGGGCCAACGTCCTGACTTTC. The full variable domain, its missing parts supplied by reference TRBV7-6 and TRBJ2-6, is GAGVSQSPRYKVTKRGQDVALRCDPISGHVSLYWYRQALGQGPEFLTYFNYEAQQDKSGLPNDRFSAERPEGSISTLTIQRTEQRDSAMYRCASSLRVASSGANVLTFGAGSRLTVL.